These T cell receptor beta chains were read from a single sample in a study of T cells in Graves' hyperthyroidism and ophthalmopathy. A single record per CDR3 protein comes from TCRdb applying MiXCR to the multiplex PCR reads. The table shows about 600,000 distinct CDR3 sequences, with around 15% occurring only once. Sequencing was carried out using blood. The source is a woman aged 40 to 50 with Graves' ophthalmopathy. Both conserved end residues are part of each CDR3. Each record gives: J gene, D gene, V gene, clone size, CDR3 protein, CDR3 DNA. D genes are given only for firm matches. Only part of the rows carry a size: once, few, many, or a class if the clone is expanded.

j_call: TRBJ2-5; d_call: TRBD2; v_call: TRBV10-2; clone_size: .; cdr3_aa: CASSEAPGGGLQETQYF; cdr3_nt: TGCGCCAGCAGTGAGGCCCCCGGCGGGGGTTTACAAGAGACCCAGTACTTC
j_call: TRBJ1-5; d_call: .; v_call: TRBV6-1; clone_size: few; cdr3_aa: CASSREGGRNQPQHF; cdr3_nt: TGTGCCAGCAGCCGGGAGGGGGGTAGGAATCAGCCCCAGCATTTT
j_call: TRBJ1-1; d_call: .; v_call: TRBV30; clone_size: many; cdr3_aa: CAWSARGTEAFF; cdr3_nt: TGTGCCTGGAGTGCGAGGGGGACTGAAGCTTTCTTT
j_call: TRBJ2-3; d_call: .; v_call: TRBV6-1; clone_size: few; cdr3_aa: CASKQQGSVDTQYF; cdr3_nt: TGTGCCAGCAAGCAACAGGGTTCGGTAGATACGCAGTATTTT
j_call: TRBJ1-1; d_call: .; v_call: TRBV5-1; clone_size: few; cdr3_aa: CASSLAPGQAFF; cdr3_nt: TGCGCCAGCAGCTTGGCTCCAGGGCAGGCTTTCTTT
j_call: TRBJ2-5; d_call: .; v_call: TRBV7-9; clone_size: .; cdr3_aa: CASSFNAGQETQYF; cdr3_nt: TGTGCCAGCAGCTTCAACGCAGGGCAAGAGACCCAGTACTTC
j_call: TRBJ1-6; d_call: .; v_call: TRBV11-2; clone_size: .; cdr3_aa: CTSSSLDKARNSPLHF; cdr3_nt: TGTACCAGCAGCTCTCTAGACAAGGCGCGAAATTCACCCCTCCACTTT
j_call: TRBJ2-7; d_call: .; v_call: TRBV20-1; clone_size: many; cdr3_aa: CSAGGAASSYEQYF; cdr3_nt: TGCAGTGCAGGGGGAGCAGCTAGCTCCTACGAGCAGTACTTC
j_call: TRBJ1-1; d_call: .; v_call: TRBV19; clone_size: few; cdr3_aa: CASSIQQNTEAFF; cdr3_nt: TGTGCCAGTAGTATACAGCAGAACACTGAAGCTTTCTTT
j_call: TRBJ1-1; d_call: .; v_call: TRBV6-1; clone_size: .; cdr3_aa: CASRYWTDDGAFF; cdr3_nt: TGTGCCAGCAGGTACTGGACAGACGACGGTGCTTTCTTT
j_call: TRBJ1-2; d_call: .; v_call: TRBV10-3; clone_size: .; cdr3_aa: CAISPGDPYGYTF; cdr3_nt: TGTGCCATCAGCCCAGGGGACCCCTATGGCTACACCTTC